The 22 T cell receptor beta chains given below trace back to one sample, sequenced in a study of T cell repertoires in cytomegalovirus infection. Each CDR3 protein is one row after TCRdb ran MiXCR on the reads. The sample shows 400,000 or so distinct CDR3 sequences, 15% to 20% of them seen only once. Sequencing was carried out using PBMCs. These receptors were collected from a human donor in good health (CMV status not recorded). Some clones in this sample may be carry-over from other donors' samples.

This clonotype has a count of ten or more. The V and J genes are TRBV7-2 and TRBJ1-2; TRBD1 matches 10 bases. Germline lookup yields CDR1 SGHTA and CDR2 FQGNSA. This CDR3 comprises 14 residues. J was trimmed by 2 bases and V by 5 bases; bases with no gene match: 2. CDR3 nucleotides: TGTGCCAGCAGCCCGACAGGGGGCAACTATGGCTACACCTTC. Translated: CASSPTGGNYGYTF.

The CDR3 loop reads CATSRGINSYEQYF. The CDR3 region has the DNA TGTGCCACCAGCAGAGGGATCAATTCCTACGAGCAGTACTTC. V gene TRBV15 combines with J gene TRBJ2-7; no clear D. The CDR3 runs 14 residues. From germline, CDR1 is LNHNV and CDR2 YYDKDF (reference sequence). V lost 1 base, J lost 1 base, and 8 bases lay in between.

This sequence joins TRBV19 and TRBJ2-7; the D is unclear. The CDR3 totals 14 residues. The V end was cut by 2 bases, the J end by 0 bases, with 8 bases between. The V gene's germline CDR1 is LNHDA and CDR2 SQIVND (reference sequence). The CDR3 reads CASSIRASSYEQYF. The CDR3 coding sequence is TGTGCCAGTAGTATAAGGGCTAGCTCCTACGAGCAGTACTTC.

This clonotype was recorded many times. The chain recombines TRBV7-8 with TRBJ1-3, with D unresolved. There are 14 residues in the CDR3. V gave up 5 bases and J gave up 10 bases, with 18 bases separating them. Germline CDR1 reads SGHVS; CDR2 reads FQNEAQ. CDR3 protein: CASSLLVEGSTIYF. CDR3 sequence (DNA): TGTGCCAGCAGCCTACTGGTGGAGGGATCAACCATATATTTT.

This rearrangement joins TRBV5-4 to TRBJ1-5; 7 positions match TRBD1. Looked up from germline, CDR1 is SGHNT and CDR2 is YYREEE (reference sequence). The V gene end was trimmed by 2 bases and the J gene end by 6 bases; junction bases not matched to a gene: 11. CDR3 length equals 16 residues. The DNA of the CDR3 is TGTGCCAGCAGCTTATGTGCAGGGGGAGTGTGTCAGCCCCAGCATTTT. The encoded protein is CASSLCAGGVCQPQHF. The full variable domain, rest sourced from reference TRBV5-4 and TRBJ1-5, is ETGVTQSPTHLIKTRGQQVTLRCSSQSGHNTVSWYQQALGQGPQFIFQYYREEENGRGNFPPRFSGLQFPNYSSELNVNALELDDSALYLCASSLCAGGVCQPQHFGDGTRLSIL.

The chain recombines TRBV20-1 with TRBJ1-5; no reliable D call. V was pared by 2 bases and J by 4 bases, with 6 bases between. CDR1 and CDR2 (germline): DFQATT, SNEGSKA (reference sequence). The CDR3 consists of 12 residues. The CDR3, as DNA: TGCAGTGCTAGACCGGAAAATCAGCCCCAGCATTTT. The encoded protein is CSARPENQPQHF.

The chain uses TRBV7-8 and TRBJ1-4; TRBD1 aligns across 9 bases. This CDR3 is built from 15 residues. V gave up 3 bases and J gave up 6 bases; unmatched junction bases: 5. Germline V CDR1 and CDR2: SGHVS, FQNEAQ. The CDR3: CASSLTRDRDEKLFF. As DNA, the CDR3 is TGTGCCAGCAGCTTGACCCGGGACAGGGATGAAAAACTGTTTTTT.

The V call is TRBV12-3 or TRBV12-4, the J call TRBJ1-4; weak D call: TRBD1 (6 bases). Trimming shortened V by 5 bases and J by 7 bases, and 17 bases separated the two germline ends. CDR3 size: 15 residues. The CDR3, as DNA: TGTGCCAGCAGTCCAAATGGGGGGCTTGGTGAAAAACTGTTTTTT. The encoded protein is CASSPNGGLGEKLFF.

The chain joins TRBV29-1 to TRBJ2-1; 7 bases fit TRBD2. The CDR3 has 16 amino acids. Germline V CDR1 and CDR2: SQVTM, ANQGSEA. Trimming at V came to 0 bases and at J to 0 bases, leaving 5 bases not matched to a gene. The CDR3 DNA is TGCAGCGTTGAAGATCCACCGGGAGGCTCCTACAATGAGCAGTTCTTC. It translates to CSVEDPPGGSYNEQFF.

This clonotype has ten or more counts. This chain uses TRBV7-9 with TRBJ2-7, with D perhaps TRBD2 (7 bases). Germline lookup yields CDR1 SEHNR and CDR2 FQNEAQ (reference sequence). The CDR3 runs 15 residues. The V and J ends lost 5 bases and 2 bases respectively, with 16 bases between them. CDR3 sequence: CASSRLQRDTYEQYF. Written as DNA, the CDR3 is TGTGCCAGCAGCCGATTGCAGCGGGACACCTACGAGCAGTACTTC.

CDR3 loop: CATSDFSANYGYTF. CDR3 in DNA: TGTGCCACCAGTGATTTTAGTGCTAACTATGGCTACACCTTC. This sequence joins TRBV24-1 and TRBJ1-2; unclear D gene. V shed 1 base and J shed 0 bases, with 5 bases lying between them. The CDR3 totals 14 residues. Germline V gene lookup returns CDR1 KGHDR and CDR2 SFDVKD.

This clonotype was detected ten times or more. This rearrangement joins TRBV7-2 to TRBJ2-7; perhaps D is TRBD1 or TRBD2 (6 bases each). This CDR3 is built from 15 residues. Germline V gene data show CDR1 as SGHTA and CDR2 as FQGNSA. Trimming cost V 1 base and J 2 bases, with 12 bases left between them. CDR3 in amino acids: CASSLEGGGAYEQYV. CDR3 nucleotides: TGTGCCAGCAGCTTAGAGGGGGGCGGAGCCTACGAGCAGTACGTC.

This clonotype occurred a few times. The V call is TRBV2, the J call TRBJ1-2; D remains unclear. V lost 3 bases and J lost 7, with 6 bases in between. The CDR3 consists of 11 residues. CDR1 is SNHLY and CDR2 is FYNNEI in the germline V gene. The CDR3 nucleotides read TGTGCCAGCAGTGAGGGATTTGGCTACACCTTC. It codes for CASSEGFGYTF.

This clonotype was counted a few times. The CDR3 is CASRGSSSPLHF. The DNA for the CDR3 is TGTGCCAGCCGAGGCTCGAGTTCACCCCTCCACTTT. This chain links TRBV27 with TRBJ1-6; D ambiguous. Trimming left V 8 bases short and J 9 bases short, with 11 bases between. CDR1 is MNHEY and CDR2 is SMNVEV in the germline V gene (reference sequence). The CDR3 contains 12 residues.

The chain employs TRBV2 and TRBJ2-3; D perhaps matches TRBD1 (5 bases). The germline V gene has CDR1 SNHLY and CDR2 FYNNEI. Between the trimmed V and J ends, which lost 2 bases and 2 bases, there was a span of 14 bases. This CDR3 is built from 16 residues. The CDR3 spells CASSEWPGYNTDTQYF. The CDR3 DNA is TGTGCCAGCAGTGAATGGCCAGGGTATAACACAGATACGCAGTATTTT.

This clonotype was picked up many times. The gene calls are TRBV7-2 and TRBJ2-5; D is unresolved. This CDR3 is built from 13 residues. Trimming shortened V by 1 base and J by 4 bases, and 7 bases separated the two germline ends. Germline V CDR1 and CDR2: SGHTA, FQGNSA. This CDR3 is CASSLVGLETQYF. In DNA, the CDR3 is TGTGCCAGCAGCTTAGTAGGGCTAGAGACCCAGTACTTC.

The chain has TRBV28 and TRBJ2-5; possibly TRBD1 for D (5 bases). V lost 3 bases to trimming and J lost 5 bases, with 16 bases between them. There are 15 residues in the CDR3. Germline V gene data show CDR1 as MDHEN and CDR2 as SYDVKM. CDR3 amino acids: CASSFEQVLLETQYF. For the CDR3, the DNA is TGTGCCAGCAGTTTCGAACAGGTCCTACTGGAGACCCAGTACTTC.

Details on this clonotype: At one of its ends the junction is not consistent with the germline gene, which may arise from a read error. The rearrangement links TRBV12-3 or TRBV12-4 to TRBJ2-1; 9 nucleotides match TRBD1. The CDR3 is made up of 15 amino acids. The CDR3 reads CASTPGQGLFDEQVF. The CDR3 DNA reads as TGTGCCAGCACCCCGGGACAGGGTTTGTTCGATGAGCAGGTCTTC.

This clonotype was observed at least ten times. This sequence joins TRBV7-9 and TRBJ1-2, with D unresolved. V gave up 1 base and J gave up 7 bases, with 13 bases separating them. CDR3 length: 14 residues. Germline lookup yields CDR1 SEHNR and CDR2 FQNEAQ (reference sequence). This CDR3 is CASSLEWAEPGYTF. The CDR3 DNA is TGTGCCAGCAGCTTAGAATGGGCAGAGCCTGGCTACACCTTC. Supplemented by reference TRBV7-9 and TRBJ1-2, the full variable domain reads DTGVSQNPRHKITKRGQNVTFRCDPISEHNRLYWYRQTLGQGPEFLTYFQNEAQLEKSRLLSDRFSAERPKGSFSTLEIQRTEQGDSAMYLCASSLEWAEPGYTFGSGTRLTVV.

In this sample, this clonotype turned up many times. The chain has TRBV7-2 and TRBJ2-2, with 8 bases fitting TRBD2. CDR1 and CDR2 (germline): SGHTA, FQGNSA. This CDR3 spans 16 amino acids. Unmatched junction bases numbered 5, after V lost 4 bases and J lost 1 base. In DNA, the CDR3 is TGTGCCAGCAGCTCCCCGGGACTAGGGAACACCGGGGAGCTGTTTTTT. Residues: CASSSPGLGNTGELFF.

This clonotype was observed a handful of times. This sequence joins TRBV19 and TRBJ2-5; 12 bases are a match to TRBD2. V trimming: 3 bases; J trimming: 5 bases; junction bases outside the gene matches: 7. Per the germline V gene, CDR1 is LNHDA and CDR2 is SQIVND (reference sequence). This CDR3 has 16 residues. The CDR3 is CASSIELAGGGETQYF. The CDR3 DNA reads TGTGCCAGTAGTATCGAACTAGCGGGAGGAGGGGAGACCCAGTACTTC. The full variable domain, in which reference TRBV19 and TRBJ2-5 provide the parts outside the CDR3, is DGGITQSPKYLFRKEGQNVTLSCEQNLNHDAMYWYRQDPGQGLRLIYYSQIVNDFQKGDIAEGYSVSREKKESFPLTVTSAQKNPTAFYLCASSIELAGGGETQYFGPGTRLLVL.

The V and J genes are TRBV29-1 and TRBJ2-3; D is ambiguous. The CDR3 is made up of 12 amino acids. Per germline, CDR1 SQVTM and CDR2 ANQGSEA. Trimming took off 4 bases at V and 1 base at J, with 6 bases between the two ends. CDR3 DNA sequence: TGCAGCGTTGGCGATGGCACAGATACGCAGTATTTT. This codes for CSVGDGTDTQYF.